This TCR beta chain derives from a study of T cell responses to AZD1222 COVID-19 vaccine. The data were produced by immunoSEQ multiplex PCR, yet TCRdb's version contains in-frame clones alone and is incomplete. The data hold roughly 100,000 clones, with 90% observed a single time. For this clone: Its antigen is as yet unknown.

The CDR3 sequence is 12 residues long. Germline V gene data show CDR1 as LNHNV and CDR2 as YYDKDF (reference sequence). V gave up 1 base and J gave up 2 bases, with 3 bases separating them. Overall study findings and caveats: Spike-specific TCR breadth and depth went up after people got two AZD1222 doses. Most donors were white British and more were female, and clonal diversity was possibly underestimated. Among spike-specific TCRs, nearly half reportedly target unmutated variant regions.

The rearrangement links TRBV15 to TRBJ2-7; D is ambiguous. This clonotype was obtained from an adult who received the AZD1222 COVID-19 vaccine. The sequencing used peripheral blood, collected 28 days after the second AZD1222 dose. This CDR3 reads CATSRGAYEQYF. The CDR3 DNA sequence: TGTGCCACCAGCAGAGGGGCCTACGAGCAGTACTTC. Full variable domain (outside the CDR3, taken from reference TRBV15 and TRBJ2-7): DAMVIQNPRYQVTQFGKPVTLSCSQTLNHNVMYWYQQKSSQAPKLLFHYYDKDFNNEADTPDNFQSRRPNTSFCFLDIRSPGLGDTAMYLCATSRGAYEQYFGPGTRLTVT.